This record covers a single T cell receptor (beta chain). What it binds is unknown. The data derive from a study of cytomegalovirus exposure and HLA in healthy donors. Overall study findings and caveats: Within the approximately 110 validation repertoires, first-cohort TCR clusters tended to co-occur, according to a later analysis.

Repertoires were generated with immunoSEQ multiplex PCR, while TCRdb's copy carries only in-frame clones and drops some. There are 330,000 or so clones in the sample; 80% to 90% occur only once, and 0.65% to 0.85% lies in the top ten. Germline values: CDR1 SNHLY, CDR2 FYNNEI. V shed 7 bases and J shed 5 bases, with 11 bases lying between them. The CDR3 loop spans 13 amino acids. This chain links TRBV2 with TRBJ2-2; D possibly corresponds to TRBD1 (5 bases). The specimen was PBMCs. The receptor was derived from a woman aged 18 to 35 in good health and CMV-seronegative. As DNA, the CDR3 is TGTGCCAGCAATCCCCACAGGACCGGGGAGCTGTTTTTT. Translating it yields CASNPHRTGELFF.